Ten or more counts support the clone carrying this T cell receptor beta chain. The antigen remains undetermined. Germline CDR1 and CDR2: MNHEY and SMNVEV (reference sequence). Trimming stripped 6 bases from V and 4 bases from J, with 16 bases between. This CDR3 has 14 residues. A library of TCRbeta sequences, prepared with unique molecular identifiers, was generated. TCRdb reprocessed the PCR reads with MiXCR, giving one entry per CDR3 protein. The sample comprises 750,000 to 950,000 distinct CDR3 sequences, about 16% of which are singletons, and roughly 5% rests with the top ten. These data belong to a study of T-cell reconstitution after alpha-beta-depleted transplantation in children. Whole-study results and caveats: Several hundred expanded graft clones reportedly were the source of alpha-beta T cells about two months after transplant. TCRbeta diversity was high at day 60 in some patients (a result of surviving recipient T cells and thymic progenitors).

V is TRBV27 and J is TRBJ2-7; D possibly corresponds to TRBD1 (5 bases). This TCR came from a male patient younger than 18 who had a stem cell transplant for acute lymphoblastic leukemia, so the T cells may come from the graft donor. This material consisted of PBMCs, mostly from graft donor cells, taken 360 days after TCRalphabeta/CD19-depleted stem cell transplant. The CDR3 reads CASSLTLDSYEQYF. The CDR3 DNA follows: TGTGCCAGCAGCTTAACCCTCGACAGTTACGAGCAGTACTTC.